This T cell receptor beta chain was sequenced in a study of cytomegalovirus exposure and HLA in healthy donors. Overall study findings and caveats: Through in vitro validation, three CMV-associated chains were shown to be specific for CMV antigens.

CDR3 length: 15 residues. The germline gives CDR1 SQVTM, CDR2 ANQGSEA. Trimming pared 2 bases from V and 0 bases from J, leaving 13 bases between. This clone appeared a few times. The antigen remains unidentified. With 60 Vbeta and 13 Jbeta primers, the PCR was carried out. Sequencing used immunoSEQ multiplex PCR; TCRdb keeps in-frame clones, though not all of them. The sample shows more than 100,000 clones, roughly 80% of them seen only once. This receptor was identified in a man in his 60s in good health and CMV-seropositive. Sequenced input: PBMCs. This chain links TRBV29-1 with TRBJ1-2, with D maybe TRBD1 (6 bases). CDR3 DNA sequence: TGCAGCGTTGAACGATGGGACATTGCTAACTATGGCTACACCTTC. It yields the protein CSVERWDIANYGYTF.